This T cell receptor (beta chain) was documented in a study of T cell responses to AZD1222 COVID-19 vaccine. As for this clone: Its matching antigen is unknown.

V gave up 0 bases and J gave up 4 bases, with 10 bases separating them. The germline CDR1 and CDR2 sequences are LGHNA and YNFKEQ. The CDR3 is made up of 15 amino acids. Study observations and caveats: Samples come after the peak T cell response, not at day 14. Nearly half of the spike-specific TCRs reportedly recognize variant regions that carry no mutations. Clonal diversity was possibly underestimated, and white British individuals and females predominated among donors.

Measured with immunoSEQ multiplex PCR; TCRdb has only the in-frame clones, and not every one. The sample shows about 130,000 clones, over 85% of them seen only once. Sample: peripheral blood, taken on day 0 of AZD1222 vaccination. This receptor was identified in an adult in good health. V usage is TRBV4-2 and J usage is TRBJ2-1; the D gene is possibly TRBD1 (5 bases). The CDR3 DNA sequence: TGTGCCAGCAGCCAAGAAACAGGAGTATACAATGAGCAGTTCTTC. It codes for CASSQETGVYNEQFF.